This T cell receptor beta chain was recorded in a study of OX40 agonist ivuxolimab in advanced cancers. Context from the whole study: The costimulatory receptor OX40 (CD134) was targeted by ivuxolimab, a fully human IgG2 agonistic monoclonal antibody. Intravenous ivuxolimab was administered to patients every 2 weeks at six dose levels: 0.01, 0.1, 0.3, 1.5, 3 and 10 mg/kg. Of the roughly 50 dose-escalation patients, hepatocellular carcinoma was present in around 20, melanoma in about 15, renal cell carcinoma in 9 and head and neck cancer in 9. In the dose-escalation cohort, more than 75% of patients were male, and the mean age was approximately 55 years, with a range of 23 to 79. Patients were allowed to have had prior anti-PD-1, anti-PD-L1 or anti-CTLA-4 therapy, and approximately 40% of the dose-escalation patients had previously received checkpoint inhibitors. Three dose-escalation patients achieved partial responses, one with hepatocellular carcinoma and two with cutaneous melanoma. Peripheral TCRbeta sequencing aimed to test whether ivuxolimab altered TCR sequence diversity and caused clonal T-cell expansion. The paper reports the monotherapy dose-escalation portion (N of about 47 patients) of the phase I ivuxolimab trial.

The CDR3 measures 16 amino acids from cysteine to phenylalanine. Of the read, only the CDR3 DNA is kept; its 48 bases are in frame from base 1. CDR1 MNHNS and CDR2 SASEGT were looked up in the germline V gene. The junction shows trimming of 3 bases on V and 6 bases on J, and the gene matches do not reach 7 bases of it. The trial excluded patients who had a history of autoimmune disease or who were on systemic immunosuppression. Peripheral blood for TCR sequencing was drawn from every dose cohort at baseline, at cycle 4 day 1 and at cycle 7 day 1. The samples were taken from a phase I, first-in-human, multicenter, open-label dose-escalation trial of ivuxolimab. Adults with locally advanced or metastatic melanoma, renal cell, hepatocellular, or head and neck squamous cell carcinoma were enrolled in the trial. Before TCR sequencing, CD4+ T cells and CD8+ T cells from peripheral blood were sorted into separate populations.

Comments on this clone: Its antigen is currently not known. Per-nucleotide qualities are absent, and no much larger clonotype sits a single base away.

Here is what the overall study found, with its caveats: After ivuxolimab, CD8+ T cells had more expanded clones than CD4+ T cells on average. Low levels of normalized T-cell clonal expansion were also seen in some patients who did not respond. At doses of 0.1 to 3.0 mg/kg, clonal expansion of both CD4+ and CD8+ T cells in blood was seen between baseline and week 6. Partial responders in the 0.1-3.0 mg/kg groups had among the lowest normalized peripheral clonal expansion, especially among CD8+ T cells. The antigen specificity of the clonally expanded peripheral T cells was not determined.

Genomic DNA was isolated from the sorted cells so that the TCRbeta CDR3 region could be sequenced. The immunoSEQ Assay was used for sequencing of TCRbeta CDR3 regions. TCRdb took this table from immuneACCESS and kept in-frame rearrangements with V and J called. Such tables lack part of the clones; where checked against another copy, unresolved V genes explain under half of the gap, and the rest is unexplained. Within this sample are about 93,000 clones, with 92% of them counted one time only. Jointly, the top ten make up 0.45% to 0.55% of the sample. The sequence came from an adult with an advanced solid tumor such as melanoma, head and neck, liver or kidney cancer. This specimen was CD4+ or CD8+ T cells sorted from blood, taken in a trial of the OX40 agonist ivuxolimab. This receptor chain uses TRBV6-1 and TRBJ1-5; 11 central nucleotides agree with TRBD1. The nucleotides read TGTGCCAGCAGTGATGGACAGGGGGCGCGGTCTCAGCCCCAGCATTTT. This translates into CASSDGQGARSQPQHF.